This TCR beta chain comes out of a study of T cells in Graves' hyperthyroidism and ophthalmopathy. Patients were aged 18 to 65, had disease duration under 2 months, and had newly diagnosed hyperthyroidism. Uncontrolled infection, other autoimmune disease, pregnancy or lactation excluded patients. RNA transcripts gave rise to amplified TCR beta CDR3 regions. Researchers ran a first-round RT-PCR on the TCR CDR3 using the HTBI primer set. Each CDR3 protein gets one entry after TCRdb re-called the multiplex PCR reads with MiXCR. The sample shows more than 300,000 distinct CDR3 sequences, approximately 15% of them seen only once. A word on this clonotype: The target antigen is unknown.

General study points: Classification by a 13 V-J model distinguished ophthalmopathy from stable hyperthyroidism. Ophthalmopathy was predicted by the model a median of about 6.7 months ahead of onset.

V was cut by 0 bases and J by 6 bases, with 22 bases left in between. This CDR3 has 17 residues. Germline CDR1 SGDLS, CDR2 YYNGEE. The source material was blood. This receptor was obtained from a woman aged 25 to 39 with Graves' hyperthyroidism. The V gene is TRBV9, the J gene TRBJ2-7; possibly TRBD1 or TRBD2 for D (7 bases each). The DNA for the CDR3 is TGTGCCAGCAGCGTAGGAGGGAGGGGGCGGCTTGGAGGCGAGCAGTACTTC. This translates into CASSVGGRGRLGGEQYF. Combining the CDR3 with reference TRBV9 and TRBJ2-7 gives the whole variable domain DSGVTQTPKHLITATGQRVTLRCSPRSGDLSVYWYQQSLDQGLQFLIQYYNGEERAKGNILERFSAQQFPDLHSELNLSSLELGDSALYFCASSVGGRGRLGGEQYFGPGTRLTVT.